What follows are 30 T cell receptor beta chains derived from one specimen sequenced in a study of cytomegalovirus exposure and HLA in healthy donors. The PCR used 60 Vbeta and 13 Jbeta primers. Generated by immunoSEQ multiplex PCR, the TCRdb table keeps only in-frame clones and is missing some. The table lists about 160,000 clones, 80% to 85% of them singletons. Sequences were obtained from PBMCs. These receptors were collected from a man aged 50 or older in good health and CMV-seropositive.

The genes are TRBV4-1 and TRBJ2-7; 9 bases fit TRBD2. J lost 1 base, V lost 1 base, and 8 bases had no gene match. This CDR3 comprises 17 residues. Germline CDR1 and CDR2: MGHRA and YSYEKL. CDR3 sequence reads: CASSQAFTSGGSYEQYF. For the CDR3, the DNA is TGCGCCAGCAGCCAAGCATTCACCAGCGGGGGGTCCTACGAGCAGTACTTC.

This clone was seen a few times. The chain employs TRBV7-9 and TRBJ2-5; a possible D gene is TRBD1 (6 bases). The length of the CDR3 is 14 residues. The ends were cut back, 4 bases at V and 5 bases at J, with 14 bases in the middle. In germline, CDR1 is SEHNR, CDR2 FQNEAQ (reference sequence). The chain's CDR3 is CASSSQGGRETQYF. CDR3 coding DNA: TGTGCCAGCAGCTCACAAGGGGGTCGGGAGACCCAGTACTTC.

The genes are TRBV4-3 and TRBJ1-2, with 9 bases fitting TRBD1. Germline V gives CDR1 LGHNA, CDR2 YSLEER. The ends lost 0 bases at V and 4 bases at J; junction bases unmatched: 9. The CDR3 is 17 amino acids. The CDR3 DNA reads as TGCGCCAGCAGCCAAGATACGGGGACAGGGCTGGTCTATGGCTACACCTTC. Amino acid sequence: CASSQDTGTGLVYGYTF.

The rearrangement links TRBV21-1 to TRBJ2-7; whether TRBD1, the table's D call, matches the DNA was not checked. TRBV21-1 is deemed a pseudogene. CDR3 length: 18 amino acids. The chain's CDR3 is CASSKFSGTGGAYYEQYF. The CDR3 nucleotides read TGTGCCAGCAGCAAATTCTCCGGGACAGGGGGCGCCTACTACGAGCAGTACTTC.

The V gene is TRBV30, the J gene TRBJ1-2; 8 nucleotides line up with TRBD1. V trimming: 0 bases; J trimming: 8 bases; junction bases outside the gene matches: 8. The germline V gene encodes CDR1 GTSNPN and CDR2 SVGIG (reference sequence). The CDR3 spans 14 residues. CDR3 in DNA: TGTGCCTGGAGTGTGTATTCAGGGGGCAAGGGCTACACCTTC. Encoded protein: CAWSVYSGGKGYTF.

The chain joins TRBV2 to TRBJ2-1; 8 bases align to TRBD1. This CDR3 has 15 residues. V lost 2 bases and J lost 6; bases outside the gene matches: 6. Germline values: CDR1 SNHLY, CDR2 FYNNEI. DNA of the CDR3: TGTGCCAGCAGTGAATCCTGGGACAGGAGCAATGAGCAGTTCTTC. This encodes CASSESWDRSNEQFF. Together with reference TRBV2 and TRBJ2-1, the CDR3 gives the full variable domain: EPEVTQTPSHQVTQMGQEVILRCVPISNHLYFYWYRQILGQKVEFLVSFYNNEISEKSEIFDDQFSVERPDGSNFTLKIRSTKLEDSAMYFCASSESWDRSNEQFFGPGTRLTVL.

This clone was found once. The chain employs TRBV2 and TRBJ2-2; the match to TRBD1 covers 9 bases. This CDR3 comprises 19 residues. J was trimmed by 0 bases and V by 1 base; bases with no gene match: 9. The germline V gene has CDR1 SNHLY and CDR2 FYNNEI. CDR3 loop: CASSEDSRTGVSNTGELFF. CDR3 nucleotides: TGTGCCAGCAGTGAAGATAGTCGGACAGGGGTTTCGAACACCGGGGAGCTGTTTTTT.

The chain joins TRBV7-3 to TRBJ2-2; D perhaps matches TRBD1 (5 bases). V lost 5 bases and J lost 6, with 7 bases in between. The CDR3 runs to 12 residues. Germline values: CDR1 SGHTA, CDR2 FQGTGA. The CDR3 coding sequence is TGTGCCAGCAGCCAGGGTTCCGGGGAGCTGTTTTTT. Its protein is CASSQGSGELFF.

V usage is TRBV7-2 and J usage is TRBJ2-5; perhaps TRBD2 as D (6 bases). Germline V gives CDR1 SGHTA, CDR2 FQGNSA. This CDR3 has 11 residues. V dropped 9 bases and J dropped 5 bases, with 10 bases sitting between them. The CDR3 region has the DNA TGTGCCAGTGGGAGGTGGGAGACCCAGTACTTC. This encodes CASGRWETQYF.

The V and J genes are TRBV5-4 and TRBJ2-3; 9 positions match TRBD2. This CDR3 is built from 15 residues. Trimming took 2 bases from V and 2 from J; bases not matched to a gene: 3. CDR1 and CDR2 from the germline V gene are SGHNT and YYREEE (reference sequence). CDR3 amino acids: CASSFKRGDTDTQYF. CDR3 DNA: TGTGCCAGCAGCTTTAAGCGGGGGGACACAGATACGCAGTATTTT.

The chain links TRBV28 to TRBJ1-3; D is possibly TRBD1 (6 bases). The CDR3 sequence is 16 residues long. The germline V gene has CDR1 MDHEN and CDR2 SYDVKM. With 1 base removed from V and 0 bases from J, the gap between germline ends came to 10 bases. Here the CDR3 reads CASSLSGVHSGNTIYF. CDR3 in DNA: TGTGCCAGCAGTTTATCAGGGGTCCACTCTGGAAACACCATATATTTT. Looking up the rest from reference TRBV28 and TRBJ1-3 gives the full variable domain: DVKVTQSSRYLVKRTGEKVFLECVQDMDHENMFWYRQDPGLGLRLIYFSYDVKMKEKGDIPEGYSVSREKKERFSLILESASTNQTSMYLCASSLSGVHSGNTIYFGEGSWLTVV.

This clone was seen more than once but under ten times. The chain is built from TRBV21-1 and TRBJ2-2; the table's D gene call, TRBD1, was not cross checked with the DNA. TRBV21-1 is termed a pseudogene. This CDR3 is built from 16 residues. CDR3 DNA: TGTGCCAGCAGCAAAGACCCTAACAGGGATCCCCGGGAGCTGTTTTTT. This sequence encodes CASSKDPNRDPRELFF.

The CDR3 DNA sequence: TGTGCCAGCAGCCGGGACAGGGAATTAACGAGGGGCTACACCTTC. Protein product: CASSRDRELTRGYTF. The chain employs TRBV28 and TRBJ1-2; 9 bases line up with TRBD1. Germline trimming cut 6 bases from V and 8 bases from J; bases unmatched to any gene: 13. Germline values: CDR1 MDHEN, CDR2 SYDVKM. The CDR3 spans 15 residues.

The chain links TRBV5-1 to TRBJ2-7; 7 bases agree with TRBD1. J was trimmed by 0 bases and V by 4 bases; bases with no gene match: 13. Germline CDR1 SGHRS, CDR2 YFSETQ. The CDR3 has 17 amino acids. DNA for the CDR3: TGCGCCAGCAGCCCAAGGACCGGGACAGAATTCTCCTACGAGCAGTACTTC. This encodes CASSPRTGTEFSYEQYF.

The chain combines TRBV4-1 with TRBJ2-5; D is possibly TRBD2 (6 bases). The better agreement between TRBJ2-7 and the DNA end casts doubt on the J call. Germline V gene lookup returns CDR1 MGHRA and CDR2 YSYEKL. This CDR3 spans 16 amino acids. The CDR3 DNA sequence: TGCGCCAGCAGCCAAGGTTCGGGGGATAGCTCCTACGAGCAGTACTTC. Translated, it gives CASSQGSGDSSYEQYF.

This CDR3 is CASSGGSSGEGYNEQFF. CDR3 nucleotides: TGTGCCAGCAGCGGGGGGTCTAGCGGGGAAGGCTACAATGAGCAGTTCTTC. The J gene is TRBJ2-1, the V gene TRBV7-9; 9 nucleotides line up with TRBD2. CDR1 is SEHNR, CDR2 FQNEAQ, per germline (reference sequence). This CDR3 comprises 17 residues. Unmatched junction bases numbered 11, after V lost 5 bases and J lost 3 bases.

J is TRBJ2-7 and V is TRBV28, with D possibly being TRBD1 (5 bases). V lost 3 bases to trimming and J lost 3 bases, with 6 bases between them. The CDR3 runs 12 residues. Looked up from germline, CDR1 is MDHEN and CDR2 is SYDVKM. CDR3 nucleotides: TGTGCCAGCAGTTTGGACAACTACGAGCAGTACTTC. This translates into CASSLDNYEQYF.

The chain joins TRBV27 to TRBJ2-7, with D possibly being TRBD1 (6 bases). The CDR3 sequence is 15 residues long. From germline, CDR1 is MNHEY and CDR2 SMNVEV (reference sequence). V was shortened by 5 bases and J by 2 bases, with 16 bases between the two germline ends. CDR3 in amino acids: CASSPRTVAPYEQYF. The CDR3 region has the DNA TGTGCCAGCAGTCCCCGGACAGTAGCCCCCTACGAGCAGTACTTC.

This rearrangement joins TRBV28 to TRBJ2-7; 10 positions agree with TRBD1. This CDR3 comprises 15 residues. Germline loops: CDR1 MDHEN, CDR2 SYDVKM. V shed 6 bases and J 2 bases; nucleotides not matched to a gene: 7. CDR3 coding DNA: TGTGCCAGCAGGAGGTCCGGGACAGGGGCCTACGAGCAGTACTTC. Translating it yields CASRRSGTGAYEQYF.

The chain has TRBV19 and TRBJ2-5; maybe TRBD2 (6 bases). Between the trimmed V and J ends, which lost 4 bases and 1 base, there was a span of 13 bases. This CDR3 is built from 15 residues. Germline CDR1 LNHDA, CDR2 SQIVND (reference sequence). CDR3 loop: CASSTRFGGQETQYF. DNA for the CDR3: TGTGCCAGTAGTACCCGGTTCGGGGGCCAAGAGACCCAGTACTTC.

This chain links TRBV2 with TRBJ2-1; D might be TRBD1 (6 bases). Germline CDR1 is SNHLY and CDR2 is FYNNEI. CDR3 length equals 16 residues. V gave up 3 bases and J gave up 5 bases, with 17 bases separating them. The DNA of the CDR3 is TGTGCCAGCAGTGACTCCCGGGCAGGGGTTGACAATGAGCAGTTCTTC. It codes for CASSDSRAGVDNEQFF.

About this clone itself: The junction does not match germline at one end; this may be a read error. The rearrangement joins TRBV6-7 to TRBJ2-7, with TRBD2 identical over 14 bases. TRBV6-7 is sorted into the ORF group, with uncertain function. CDR3 length: 13 residues. The CDR3 sequence: CASGRVGTSGRQF. CDR3 in DNA: TGTGCCAGCGGACGCGTGGGGACTAGCGGGAGACAATTC.

CDR3 nucleotide sequence: TGTGCCAGCAGGGGACAGGGAGGCACCTACGAGCAGTACTTC. Translated, it gives CASRGQGGTYEQYF. The chain recombines TRBV7-2 with TRBJ2-5; TRBD1 aligns across 9 bases. The DNA end favors TRBJ2-7, so the J call may be wrong. The CDR3 covers 14 residues. Germline-derived CDR1 and CDR2 are SGHTA and FQGNSA.

This rearrangement joins TRBV5-4 to TRBJ2-2; TRBD2 might be the D (6 bases). V gave up 0 bases and J gave up 2 bases, with 11 bases separating them. Germline V gene data show CDR1 as SGHNT and CDR2 as YYREEE (reference sequence). The CDR3 loop spans 16 amino acids. In DNA, the CDR3 is TGTGCCAGCAGCTTGGGTGGGCGGGGAAACACCGGGGAGCTGTTTTTT. This sequence encodes CASSLGGRGNTGELFF. Full variable domain (remainder filled in from reference TRBV5-4 and TRBJ2-2): ETGVTQSPTHLIKTRGQQVTLRCSSQSGHNTVSWYQQALGQGPQFIFQYYREEENGRGNFPPRFSGLQFPNYSSELNVNALELDDSALYLCASSLGGRGNTGELFFGEGSRLTVL.

The genes are TRBV4-3 and TRBJ1-4, with TRBD1 matching over 8 bases. CDR1 and CDR2 from the germline V gene are LGHNA and YSLEER. V was pared by 1 base and J by 8 bases, with 12 bases of the junction left unmatched. This CDR3 is built from 17 residues. The CDR3 sequence is CASSQVYKGQEGEKLFF. The CDR3 coding sequence is TGCGCCAGCAGCCAAGTTTATAAGGGACAGGAGGGAGAAAAACTGTTTTTT.

The V call is TRBV18, the J call TRBJ2-1; D perhaps matches TRBD1 (6 bases). In germline, CDR1 is KGHSH, CDR2 LQKENI. The CDR3 is made up of 15 amino acids. Trimming took 3 bases from V and 5 from J, leaving 14 bases between them. In DNA form, the CDR3 reads TGTGCCAGCTCACCCCTCGTTGGGGGCCACAATGAGCAGTTCTTC. It specifies CASSPLVGGHNEQFF.

CDR3 in DNA: TGTGCCAGCATTCGGTCGGAGGGGTTGAACACCGGGGAGCTGTTTTTT. Translation: CASIRSEGLNTGELFF. V is TRBV2 and J is TRBJ2-2; D is possibly TRBD2 (6 bases). The CDR3 extends over 16 amino acids. Trimming stripped 7 bases from V and 1 base from J, with 16 bases between. From germline, CDR1 is SNHLY and CDR2 FYNNEI.

The V and J genes are TRBV4-1 and TRBJ1-1; unclear D gene. Germline values: CDR1 MGHRA, CDR2 YSYEKL. The CDR3 contains 15 residues. V lost 2 bases to trimming and J lost 6 bases, with 16 bases between them. This CDR3 is CASSQTTNGNAEAFF. The CDR3 DNA is TGCGCCAGCAGCCAAACAACTAACGGCAACGCTGAAGCTTTCTTT.

V usage is TRBV7-9 and J usage is TRBJ2-3, with 7 nucleotides matching TRBD2. V lost 5 bases and J lost 0; bases outside the gene matches: 5. This CDR3 comprises 15 residues. Germline lookup yields CDR1 SEHNR and CDR2 FQNEAQ (reference sequence). CDR3: CASSLPSGSTDTQYF. In DNA, the CDR3 is TGTGCCAGCAGCCTCCCTAGCGGAAGCACAGATACGCAGTATTTT.

The rearrangement uses TRBV5-1 and TRBJ2-5; TRBD2 matches at 7 bases. Germline V gene sequence: CDR1 SGHRS, CDR2 YFSETQ. The V gene end was trimmed by 2 bases and the J gene end by 1 base; junction bases not matched to a gene: 2. CDR3 length: 14 residues. The CDR3 region is CASSLPGGQETQYF. In DNA form, the CDR3 reads TGCGCCAGCAGCTTACCGGGGGGCCAAGAGACCCAGTACTTC.